Listed below are T cell receptor beta chains from one sample, sequenced in a study of monozygotic twins with inflammatory bowel disease. TCRdb re-called the 5' RACE reads and shows each CDR3 protein once, DNA omitted. In total, the table holds approximately 100,000 distinct CDR3 sequences. The material sequenced was blood. The receptors were sampled from a human donor with ulcerative colitis or Crohn's disease, or a healthy co-twin of an affected twin (not recorded which). Both conserved end residues are part of each CDR3.

V gene,J gene,CDR3 protein
TRBV12-3/TRBV12-4,TRBJ2-5,CASSFDTLGETQYF
TRBV7-9,TRBJ1-2,CASSPAAGTPVGGYTF
TRBV13,TRBJ2-5,CASSFYRAKQETQYF
TRBV7-8,TRBJ2-3,CASTPIGGATDTQYF
TRBV28,TRBJ2-3,CASSLSGGTDTQYF
TRBV7-6,TRBJ2-5,CASLRTHGGTQYF
TRBV27,TRBJ2-1,CASSFSAGERSNEQFF
TRBV12-3/TRBV12-4,TRBJ2-7,CASSVSRTSSHEQYF
TRBV19,TRBJ1-1,CASSTRQGWTEAFF
TRBV12-3/TRBV12-4,TRBJ2-1,CASRPGGGLAYNEQFF
TRBV5-1,TRBJ2-2,CASSLDAPGTGAGELFF
TRBV7-9,TRBJ2-7,CASSLGGAYYEQYF
TRBV24-1,TRBJ1-5,CATSDRLRGGNQPQHF
TRBV19,TRBJ2-2,CASTIRGGNGELFF
TRBV12-3/TRBV12-4,TRBJ2-5,CASSSGTFNAQETQYF
TRBV5-4,TRBJ1-1,CASSLALPGVPKAFF
TRBV7-2,TRBJ2-3,CASSSSSGLDTQYF
TRBV27,TRBJ2-1,CASSSPGTSTDEQFF
TRBV4-2,TRBJ1-3,CASSQDQGGGNTIYF
TRBV7-3,TRBJ2-1,CASSSTSPDEQFF
TRBV7-2,TRBJ2-1,CASSLSILAGALNEQFF
TRBV19,TRBJ2-1,CASSTTLAGGSYNEQFF
TRBV19,TRBJ1-5,CASSLTGRDQPQHF
TRBV7-3,TRBJ2-2,CASSPQGGTGELFF
TRBV12-3/TRBV12-4,TRBJ1-3,CASSSGTGGGNTIYF
TRBV7-2,TRBJ1-2,CASSSSAGQGLRGYTF
TRBV5-1,TRBJ2-1,CASSLVVGAHNEQFF
TRBV12-3/TRBV12-4,TRBJ1-1,CASSFGMDTEAFF
TRBV12-3/TRBV12-4,TRBJ2-1,CASSTGLYNEQFF
TRBV20-1,TRBJ2-1,CSAEPPAGRYNEQFF
TRBV7-9,TRBJ2-7,CASSSSGTGVYEQYF
TRBV21-1,TRBJ1-2,CASSKAGRVFYGYTF
TRBV12-3/TRBV12-4,TRBJ2-7,CASSSDGYEQYF
TRBV7-2,TRBJ2-7,CASSLAGKSYEQYF
TRBV9,TRBJ2-1,CASRPLSSYNEQFF
TRBV19,TRBJ2-1,CASRASGRDGLVSSYNEQFF
TRBV6-1,TRBJ1-2,CASRPQGAYYGYTF
TRBV12-3/TRBV12-4,TRBJ2-7,CASTGTFRGEQYF
TRBV29-1,TRBJ1-1,CSVEVWPGQTPRTEAFF
TRBV9,TRBJ1-1,CASDREGGLWVNTEAFF
TRBV4-3,TRBJ2-7,CASSQDYPTGGGEQYF
TRBV12-3/TRBV12-4,TRBJ1-5,CASSLTGVNQPQHF
TRBV5-1,TRBJ2-3,CASKAGVYSSTDTQYF
TRBV11-2,TRBJ2-7,CAGSLGRSGEQYF
TRBV5-4,TRBJ2-1,CASSLASGSSNEQFF
TRBV4-3,TRBJ1-4,CASSQVRTPVGKLFF
TRBV27,TRBJ2-7,CASSLGLRPFEQYF
TRBV14,TRBJ2-3,CASSQDQKRRTDTQYF
TRBV28,TRBJ2-5,CASSPSREETQYF
TRBV20-1,TRBJ1-1,CSANPVGSTEAFF
TRBV7-9,TRBJ2-1,CASSLFLAGDGNEQFF
TRBV5-1,TRBJ2-5,CASSLGTAAETQYF
TRBV10-1,TRBJ2-3,CASSEPLAGLPDTQYF
TRBV7-9,TRBJ2-1,CASRTGTADNEQFF
TRBV5-6,TRBJ2-3,CASSLGLVRADTQYF
TRBV4-3,TRBJ2-2,CASSQDRGHFTGELFF
TRBV19,TRBJ1-4,CASSIRDLNEKLFF
TRBV28,TRBJ2-1,CAISPRDRPYNEQFF
TRBV5-1,TRBJ2-1,CASSRGGYYEQFF